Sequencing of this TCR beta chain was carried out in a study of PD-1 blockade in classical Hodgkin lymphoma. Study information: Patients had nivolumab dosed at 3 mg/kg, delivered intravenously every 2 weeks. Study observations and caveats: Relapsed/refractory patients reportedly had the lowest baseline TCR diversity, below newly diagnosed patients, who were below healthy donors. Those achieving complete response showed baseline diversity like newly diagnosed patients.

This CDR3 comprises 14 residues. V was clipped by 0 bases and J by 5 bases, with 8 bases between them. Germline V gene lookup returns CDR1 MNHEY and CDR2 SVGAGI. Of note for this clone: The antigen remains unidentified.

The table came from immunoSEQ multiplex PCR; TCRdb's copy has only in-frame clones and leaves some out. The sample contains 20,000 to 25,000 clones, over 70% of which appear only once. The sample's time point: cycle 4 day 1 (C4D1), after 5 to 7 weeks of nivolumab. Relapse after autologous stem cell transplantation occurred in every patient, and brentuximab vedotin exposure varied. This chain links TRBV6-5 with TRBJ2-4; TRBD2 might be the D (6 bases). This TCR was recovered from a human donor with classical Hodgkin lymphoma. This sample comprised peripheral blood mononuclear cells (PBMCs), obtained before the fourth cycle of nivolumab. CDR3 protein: CASSYSRGQNIQYF. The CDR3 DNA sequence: TGTGCCAGCAGTTACTCGCGGGGTCAAAACATTCAGTACTTC.